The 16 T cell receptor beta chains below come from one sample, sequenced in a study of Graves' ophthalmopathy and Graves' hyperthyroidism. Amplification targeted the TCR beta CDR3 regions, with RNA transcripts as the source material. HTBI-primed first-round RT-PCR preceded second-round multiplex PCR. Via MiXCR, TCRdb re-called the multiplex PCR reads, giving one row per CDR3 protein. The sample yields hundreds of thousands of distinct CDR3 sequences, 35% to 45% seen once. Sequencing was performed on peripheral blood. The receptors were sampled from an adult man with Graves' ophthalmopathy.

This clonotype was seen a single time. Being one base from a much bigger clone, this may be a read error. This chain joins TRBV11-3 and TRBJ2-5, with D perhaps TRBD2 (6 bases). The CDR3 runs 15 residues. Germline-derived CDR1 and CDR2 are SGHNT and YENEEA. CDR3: CVSSFRLGTEETQYF. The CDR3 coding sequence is TGTGTCAGCAGCTTCCGACTAGGCACAGAGGAGACCCAGTACTTC. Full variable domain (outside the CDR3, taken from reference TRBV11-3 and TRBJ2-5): EAGVVQSPRYKIIEKKQPVAFWCNPISGHNTLYWYLQNLGQGPELLIRYENEEAVDDSQLPKDRFSAERLKGVDSTLKIQPAELGDSAVYLCVSSFRLGTEETQYFGPGTRLLVL.

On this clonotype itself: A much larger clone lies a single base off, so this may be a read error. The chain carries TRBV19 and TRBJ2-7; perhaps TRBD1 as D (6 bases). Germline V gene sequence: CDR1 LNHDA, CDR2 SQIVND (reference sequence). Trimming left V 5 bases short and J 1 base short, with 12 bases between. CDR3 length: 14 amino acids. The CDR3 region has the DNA TGTGCCAGTAGTCTGCCGCAGGGGTCCTACGAGCAGTACTTC. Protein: CASSLPQGSYEQYF. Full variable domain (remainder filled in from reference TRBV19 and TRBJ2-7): DGGITQSPKYLFRKEGQNVTLSCEQNLNHDAMYWYRQDPGQGLRLIYYSQIVNDFQKGDIAEGYSVSREKKESFPLTVTSAQKNPTAFYLCASSLPQGSYEQYFGPGTRLTVT.

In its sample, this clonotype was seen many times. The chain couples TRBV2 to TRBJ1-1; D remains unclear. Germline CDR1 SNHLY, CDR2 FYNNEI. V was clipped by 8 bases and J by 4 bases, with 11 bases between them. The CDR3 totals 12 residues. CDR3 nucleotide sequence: TGTGCCAGCTCGAAAGAGGGCACTGAAGCTTTCTTT. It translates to CASSKEGTEAFF.

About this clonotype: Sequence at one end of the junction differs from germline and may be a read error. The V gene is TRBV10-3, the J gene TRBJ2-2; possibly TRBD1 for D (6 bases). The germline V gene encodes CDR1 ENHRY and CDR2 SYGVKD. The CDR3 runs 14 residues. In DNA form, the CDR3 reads TGTGCCAGCAGTCCACAACAGGGAACCGGGGAGCTGTTTTTT. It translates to CASSPQQGTGELFF.

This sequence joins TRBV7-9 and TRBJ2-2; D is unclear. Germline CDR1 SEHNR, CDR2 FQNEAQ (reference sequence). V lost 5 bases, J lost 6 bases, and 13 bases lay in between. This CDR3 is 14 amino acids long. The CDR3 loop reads CASSPPTSAGELFF. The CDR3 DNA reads TGTGCCAGCAGCCCCCCCACGTCTGCCGGGGAGCTGTTTTTT.

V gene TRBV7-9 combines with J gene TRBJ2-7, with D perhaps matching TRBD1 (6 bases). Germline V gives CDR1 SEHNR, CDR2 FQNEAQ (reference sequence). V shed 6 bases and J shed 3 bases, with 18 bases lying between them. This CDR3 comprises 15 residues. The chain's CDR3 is CASSAAQDRFYEQYF. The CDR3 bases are TGTGCCAGCAGTGCGGCCCAGGACAGATTCTACGAGCAGTACTTC.

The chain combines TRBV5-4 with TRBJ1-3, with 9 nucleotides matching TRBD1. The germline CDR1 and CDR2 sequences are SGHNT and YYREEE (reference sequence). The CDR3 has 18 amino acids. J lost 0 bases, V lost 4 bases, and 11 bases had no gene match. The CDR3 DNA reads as TGTGCCAGCAGCCCCAACCAACCGGGACAGGGCTCTGGAAACACCATATATTTT. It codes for CASSPNQPGQGSGNTIYF.

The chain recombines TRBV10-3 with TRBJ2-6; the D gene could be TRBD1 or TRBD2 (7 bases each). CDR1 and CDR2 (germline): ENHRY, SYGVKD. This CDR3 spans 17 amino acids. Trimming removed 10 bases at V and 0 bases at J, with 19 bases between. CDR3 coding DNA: TGTGCCAGCAGGGGGGGGCAGGACCTCTCTGGGGCCAACGTCCTGACTTTC. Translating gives CASRGGQDLSGANVLTF.

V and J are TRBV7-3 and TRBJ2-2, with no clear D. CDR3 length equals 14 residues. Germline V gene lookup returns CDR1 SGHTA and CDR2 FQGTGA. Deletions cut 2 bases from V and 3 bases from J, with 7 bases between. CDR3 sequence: CASSLLPDTGELFF. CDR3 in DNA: TGTGCCAGCAGCTTACTTCCAGACACCGGGGAGCTGTTTTTT.

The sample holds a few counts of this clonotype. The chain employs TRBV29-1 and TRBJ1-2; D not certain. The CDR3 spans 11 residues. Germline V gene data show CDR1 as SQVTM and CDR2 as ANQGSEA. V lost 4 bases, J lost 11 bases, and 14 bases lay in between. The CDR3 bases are TGCAGCGTTGTAACGGGTCTAACTTACACCTTC. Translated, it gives CSVVTGLTYTF.

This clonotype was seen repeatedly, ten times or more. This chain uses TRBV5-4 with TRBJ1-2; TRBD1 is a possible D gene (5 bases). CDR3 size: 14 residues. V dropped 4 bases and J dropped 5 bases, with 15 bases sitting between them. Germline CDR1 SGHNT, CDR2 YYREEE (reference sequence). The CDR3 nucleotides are TGTGCCAGCAGCATACCCGGGACGGCTTATGGCTACACCTTC. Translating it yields CASSIPGTAYGYTF.

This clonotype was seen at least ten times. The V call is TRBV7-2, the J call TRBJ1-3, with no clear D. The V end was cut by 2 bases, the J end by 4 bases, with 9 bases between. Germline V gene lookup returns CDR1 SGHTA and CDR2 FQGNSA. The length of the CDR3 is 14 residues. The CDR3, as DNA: TGTGCCAGCAGCTTAATCGGAATGGGAAACACCATATATTTT. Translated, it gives CASSLIGMGNTIYF.

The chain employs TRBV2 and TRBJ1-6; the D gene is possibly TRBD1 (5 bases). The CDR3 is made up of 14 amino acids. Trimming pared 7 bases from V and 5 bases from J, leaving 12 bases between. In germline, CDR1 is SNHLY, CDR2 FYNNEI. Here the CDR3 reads CASTTGRDNSPLHF. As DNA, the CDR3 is TGTGCCAGCACAACGGGGCGGGATAATTCACCCCTCCACTTT. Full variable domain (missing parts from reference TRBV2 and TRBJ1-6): EPEVTQTPSHQVTQMGQEVILRCVPISNHLYFYWYRQILGQKVEFLVSFYNNEISEKSEIFDDQFSVERPDGSNFTLKIRSTKLEDSAMYFCASTTGRDNSPLHFGNGTRLTVT.

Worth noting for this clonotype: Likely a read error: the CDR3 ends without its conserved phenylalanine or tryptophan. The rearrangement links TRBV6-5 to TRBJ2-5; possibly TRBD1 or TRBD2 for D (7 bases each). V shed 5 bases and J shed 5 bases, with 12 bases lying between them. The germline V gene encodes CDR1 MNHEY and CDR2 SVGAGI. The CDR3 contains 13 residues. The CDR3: CASSPQGGETQYC. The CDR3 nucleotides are TGTGCCAGCAGTCCTCAGGGGGGGGAGACCCAGTACTGC.

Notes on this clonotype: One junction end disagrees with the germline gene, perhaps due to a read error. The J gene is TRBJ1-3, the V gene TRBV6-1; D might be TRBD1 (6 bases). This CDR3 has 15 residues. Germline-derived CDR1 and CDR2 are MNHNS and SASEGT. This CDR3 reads CASRGGTSSENTIYF. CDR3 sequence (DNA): TGTGCCAGCAGGGGAGGGACAAGCTCTGAAAACACCATATATTTT.

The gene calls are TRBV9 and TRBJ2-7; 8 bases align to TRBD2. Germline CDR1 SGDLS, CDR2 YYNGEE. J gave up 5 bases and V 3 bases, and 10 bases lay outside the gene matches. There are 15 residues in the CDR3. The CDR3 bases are TGTGCCAGCAGCGCAAGCGGGAGTTCGTCCGACGAGCAGTACTTC. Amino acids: CASSASGSSSDEQYF.